These T cell receptor beta chains were read from a single sample in a study of regulatory T cells in long-lasting Graves disease. TCRdb processed the multiplex PCR reads anew with MiXCR; each CDR3 protein has one entry. The sample records 450,000 or so distinct CDR3 sequences, about 20% being singletons. Sequencing used peripheral blood mononuclear cells (PBMCs), obtained when the disease was refractory, from a patient treated with antithyroid drugs. Receptors were obtained from a female donor with Graves disease. Each CDR3 is given with its conserved first and last residue. The D gene is left open where the match is weak. Size is stated for part of the rows, as once, few or many counts, or as a class when the clone is expanded.

v_call	d_call	j_call	clone_size	cdr3_aa	cdr3_nt
TRBV10-1	NA	TRBJ2-1	many	CATKDSHNEQFF	TGCGCCACGAAGGACAGTCACAATGAGCAGTTCTTC
TRBV9	NA	TRBJ2-6	NA	CASSVRGAGANVLTF	TGTGCCAGCAGCGTACGGGGTGCTGGGGCCAACGTCCTGACTTTC
TRBV19	TRBD1	TRBJ1-5	NA	CASSTGQGNNQPQHF	TGTGCCAGTAGTACCGGACAGGGGAACAATCAGCCCCAGCATTTT
TRBV28	TRBD1	TRBJ2-7	many	CASSKPRDRTLEQYF	TGTGCCAGCAGCAAACCCCGGGACAGGACCCTCGAGCAGTACTTC
TRBV7-2	NA	TRBJ2-5	many	CASSPPWETQYF	TGTGCCAGCAGTCCACCGTGGGAGACCCAGTACTTC
TRBV19	NA	TRBJ1-2	NA	CASAGVDGYTF	TGTGCCAGCGCAGGGGTAGATGGCTACACCTTC
TRBV12-3/TRBV12-4	TRBD1	TRBJ1-1	many	CASSFETGGLNTEAFF	TGTGCCAGCAGTTTCGAGACAGGGGGCTTAAACACTGAAGCTTTCTTT
TRBV12-3/TRBV12-4	NA	TRBJ2-5	many	CASSLSSTGETQYF	TGTGCCAGCAGTTTAAGCTCCACGGGAGAGACCCAGTACTTC
TRBV4-1	NA	TRBJ1-3	NA	CASSQDEGSGNTIYF	TGCGCCAGCAGCCAAGATGAGGGTTCTGGAAACACCATATATTTT
TRBV27	TRBD2	TRBJ2-5	many	CASSPGLARGETQYF	TGTGCCAGCAGCCCCGGACTAGCTAGGGGGGAGACCCAGTACTTC
TRBV12-3/TRBV12-4	TRBD1	TRBJ2-7	many	CASSRTGTAYEQYF	TGTGCCAGCAGCAGGACCGGGACAGCTTACGAGCAGTACTTC
TRBV6-1	NA	TRBJ1-5	few	CASSNEQGPQPQHF	TGTGCCAGCAGCAATGAACAGGGTCCTCAGCCCCAGCATTTT
TRBV11-2	TRBD1	TRBJ1-5	many	CASSLATGANQPQHF	TGTGCCAGCAGCTTAGCGACAGGGGCCAATCAGCCCCAGCATTTT
TRBV25-1	NA	TRBJ2-4	few	CASSAGTGIQYF	TGTGCCAGCAGTGCAGGGACGGGCATTCAGTACTTC
TRBV2	NA	TRBJ2-1	NA	CASSEFDEQFF	TGTGCCAGCAGTGAATTCGATGAGCAGTTCTTC
TRBV12-3/TRBV12-4	TRBD2	TRBJ2-1	few	CASSLSVGGTSGTVEQFF	TGTGCCAGCAGTTTAAGTGTAGGCGGGACTAGCGGGACGGTTGAGCAGTTCTTC
TRBV12-3/TRBV12-4	TRBD2	TRBJ2-5	many	CASSRSTSGNQETQYF	TGTGCCAGCAGTCGATCGACTAGCGGAAATCAAGAGACCCAGTACTTC